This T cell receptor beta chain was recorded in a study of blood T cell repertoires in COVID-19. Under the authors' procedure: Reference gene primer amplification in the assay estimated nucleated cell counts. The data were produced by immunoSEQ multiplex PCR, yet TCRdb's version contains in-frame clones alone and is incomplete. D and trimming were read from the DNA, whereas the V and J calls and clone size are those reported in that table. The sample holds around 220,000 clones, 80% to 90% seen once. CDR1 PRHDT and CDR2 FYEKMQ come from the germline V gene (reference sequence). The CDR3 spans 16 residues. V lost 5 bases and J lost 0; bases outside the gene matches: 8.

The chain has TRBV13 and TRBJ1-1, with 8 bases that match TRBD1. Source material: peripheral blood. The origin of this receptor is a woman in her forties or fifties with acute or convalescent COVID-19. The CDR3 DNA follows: TGTGCCAGCAGCGACGGACAGGGCGGCGTGAACACTGAAGCTTTCTTT. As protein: CASSDGQGGVNTEAFF. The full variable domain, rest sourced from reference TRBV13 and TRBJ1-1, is AAGVIQSPRHLIKEKRETATLKCYPIPRHDTVYWYQQGPGQDPQFLISFYEKMQSDKGSIPDRFSAQQFSDYHSELNMSSLELGDSALYFCASSDGQGGVNTEAFFGQGTRLTVV.